This TCR beta chain was observed in a study of regulatory T cells in long-lasting Graves disease. About the research overall: Newly diagnosed Graves' patients had under 3 months of antithyroid drugs.

Documented time point: newly diagnosed GD, antithyroid drugs for less than 3 months. Preparation of the TCR library used RNA extracted from PBMCs. The patients were drawn from one endocrinology department in Xi'an, China. V lost 5 bases and J 11 bases, leaving 21 bases between the germline ends. CDR3 length: 14 residues. Germline V gives CDR1 MNHEY, CDR2 SVGEGT. A word on this clonotype: It may be a read error: a sequence one base away is much more abundant.

TCR beta libraries were built with iRepertoire HTBI primers and Arm-PCR of CDR3 regions. From the multiplex PCR reads, TCRdb called clonotypes with MiXCR, one entry per CDR3 protein. The sample records around 460,000 distinct CDR3 sequences, 12% to 15% being singletons. These sequences were also reported in another study, on T cells in Graves' hyperthyroidism and ophthalmopathy. From that second work: Primed by the HTBI set, a first-round RT-PCR was run on the TCR CDR3. The authors' 13 V-J model separated ophthalmopathy from stable hyperthyroidism.

The source of this sequence is a woman aged 50 to 65 with Graves disease. This chain links TRBV6-2 or TRBV6-3 with TRBJ2-5; a possible D gene is TRBD2 (6 bases). Sequencing was performed on peripheral blood mononuclear cells (PBMCs), taken at new diagnosis, from a patient treated with antithyroid drugs. This CDR3 reads CASSEVGGITAQYF. CDR3 DNA sequence: TGTGCCAGCAGTGAAGTGGGCGGGATTACAGCGCAGTACTTC.